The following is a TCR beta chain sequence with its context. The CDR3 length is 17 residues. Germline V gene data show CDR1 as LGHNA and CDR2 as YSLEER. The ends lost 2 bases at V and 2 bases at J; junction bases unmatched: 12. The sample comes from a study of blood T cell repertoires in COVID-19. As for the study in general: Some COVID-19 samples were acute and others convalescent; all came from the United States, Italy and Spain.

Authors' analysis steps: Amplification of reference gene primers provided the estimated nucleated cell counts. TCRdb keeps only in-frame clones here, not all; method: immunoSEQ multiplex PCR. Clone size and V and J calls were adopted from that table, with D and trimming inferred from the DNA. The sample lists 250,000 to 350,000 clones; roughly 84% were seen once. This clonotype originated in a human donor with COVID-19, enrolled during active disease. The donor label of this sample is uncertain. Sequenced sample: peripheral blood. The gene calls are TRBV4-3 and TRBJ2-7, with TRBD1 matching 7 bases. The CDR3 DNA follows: TGCGCCAGCAGCCAAATTAGCACAGGGGCGACGACCTACGAGCAGTACTTC. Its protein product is CASSQISTGATTYEQYF.